The present entry profiles one T cell receptor beta chain with its context. Its antigen remains unknown. This entry comes from a study of cytomegalovirus exposure and HLA in healthy donors. Study details: A prior study identified 90 million to 120 million unique TCR beta sequences from 200 million or so T cells.

The CDR3 has 13 amino acids. Germline V gives CDR1 MNHEY, CDR2 SVGAGI. V lost 6 bases and J lost 3, with 9 bases in between. Study outcomes and limitations: For most TCR beta V segments, an earlier analysis put the productive rate at about 90% or about 30% of the time.

PCR amplification relied on 60 Vbeta primers (plus 13 Jbeta primers). Assay: immunoSEQ multiplex PCR; the TCRdb copy retains only in-frame clones and omits some. Of some 130,000 clones listed, 70% to 85% were seen once; the top ten hold 5% to 8.5%. This clonotype was obtained from a middle-aged man in good health and CMV-seropositive. The rearrangement joins TRBV6-5 to TRBJ1-5; TRBD1 might be the D (6 bases). The sample was PBMCs. CDR3 in DNA: TGTGCCAGCAGAGGACAGCTCAATCAGCCCCAGCATTTT. It yields the protein CASRGQLNQPQHF.